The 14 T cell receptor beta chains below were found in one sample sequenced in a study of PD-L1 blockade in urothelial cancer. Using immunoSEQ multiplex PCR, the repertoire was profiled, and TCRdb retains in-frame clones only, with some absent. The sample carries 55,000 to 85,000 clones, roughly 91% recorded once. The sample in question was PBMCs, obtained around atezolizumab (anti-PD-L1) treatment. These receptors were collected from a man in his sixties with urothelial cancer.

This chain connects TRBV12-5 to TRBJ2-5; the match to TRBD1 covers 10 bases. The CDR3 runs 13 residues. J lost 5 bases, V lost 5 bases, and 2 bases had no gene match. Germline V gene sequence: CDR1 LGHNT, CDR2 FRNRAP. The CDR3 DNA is TGTGCTAGTGGTCGGACAGGGGGTGAGACCCAGTACTTC. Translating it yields CASGRTGGETQYF.

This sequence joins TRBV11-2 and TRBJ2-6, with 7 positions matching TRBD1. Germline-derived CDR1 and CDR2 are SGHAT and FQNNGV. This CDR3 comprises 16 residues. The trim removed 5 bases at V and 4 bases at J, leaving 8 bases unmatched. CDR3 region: CASSVGQAGGANVLTF. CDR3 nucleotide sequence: TGTGCCAGCAGCGTAGGACAGGCCGGCGGGGCCAACGTCCTGACTTTC.

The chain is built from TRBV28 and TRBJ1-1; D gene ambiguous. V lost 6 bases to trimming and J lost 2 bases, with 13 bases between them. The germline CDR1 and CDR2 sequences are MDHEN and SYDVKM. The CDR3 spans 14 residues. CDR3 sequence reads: CASRRDGLNTEAFF. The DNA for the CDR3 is TGTGCCAGCAGGAGGGATGGACTCAACACTGAAGCTTTCTTT. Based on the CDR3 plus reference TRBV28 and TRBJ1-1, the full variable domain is DVKVTQSSRYLVKRTGEKVFLECVQDMDHENMFWYRQDPGLGLRLIYFSYDVKMKEKGDIPEGYSVSREKKERFSLILESASTNQTSMYLCASRRDGLNTEAFFGQGTRLTVV.

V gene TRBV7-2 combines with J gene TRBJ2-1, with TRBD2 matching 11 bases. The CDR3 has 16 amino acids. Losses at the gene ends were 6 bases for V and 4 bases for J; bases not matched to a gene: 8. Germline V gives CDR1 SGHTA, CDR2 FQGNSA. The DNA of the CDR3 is TGTGCCAGCAGACCAACTAGCGGGAGTTCGTACAATGAGCAGTTCTTC. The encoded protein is CASRPTSGSSYNEQFF. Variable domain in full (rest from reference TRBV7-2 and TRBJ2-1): GAGVSQSPSNKVTEKGKDVELRCDPISGHTALYWYRQSLGQGLEFLIYFQGNSAPDKSGLPSDRFSAERTGGSVSTLTIQRTQQEDSAVYLCASRPTSGSSYNEQFFGPGTRLTVL.

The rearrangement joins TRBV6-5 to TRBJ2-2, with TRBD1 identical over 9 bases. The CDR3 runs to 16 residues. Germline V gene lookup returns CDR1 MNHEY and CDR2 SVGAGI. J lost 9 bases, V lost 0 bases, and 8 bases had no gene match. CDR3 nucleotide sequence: TGTGCCAGCAGTTACTCACCGGGGACAGGGTCCTGGGAGCTGTTTTTT. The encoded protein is CASSYSPGTGSWELFF.

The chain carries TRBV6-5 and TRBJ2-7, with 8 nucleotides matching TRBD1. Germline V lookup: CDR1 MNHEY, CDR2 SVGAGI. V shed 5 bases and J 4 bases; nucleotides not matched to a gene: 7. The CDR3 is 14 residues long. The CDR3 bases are TGTGCCAGCAGTAGTCCCGGACAGGGATACGAGCAGTACTTC. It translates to CASSSPGQGYEQYF.

The CDR3 region is CASSYSPGQGNSPLHF. CDR3 coding DNA: TGTGCCAGCAGTTACAGCCCCGGACAGGGTAATTCACCCCTCCACTTT. The V call is TRBV6-5, the J call TRBJ1-6; 8 bases align to TRBD1. The germline CDR1 and CDR2 sequences are MNHEY and SVGAGI. CDR3 length: 16 residues. The V gene end was trimmed by 2 bases and the J gene end by 6 bases; junction bases not matched to a gene: 6.

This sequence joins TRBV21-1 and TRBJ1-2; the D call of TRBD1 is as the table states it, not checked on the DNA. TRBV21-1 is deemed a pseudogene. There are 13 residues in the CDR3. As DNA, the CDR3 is TGTGCCAGCAGTAGGACAGGGGACTTTGGCTACACCTTC. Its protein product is CASSRTGDFGYTF.

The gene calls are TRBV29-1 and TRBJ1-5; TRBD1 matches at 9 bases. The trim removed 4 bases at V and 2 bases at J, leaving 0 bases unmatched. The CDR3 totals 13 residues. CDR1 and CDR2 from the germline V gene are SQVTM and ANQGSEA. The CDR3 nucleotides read TGCAGCGTTGGGACAGGGGGCAATCAGCCCCAGCATTTT. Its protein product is CSVGTGGNQPQHF.

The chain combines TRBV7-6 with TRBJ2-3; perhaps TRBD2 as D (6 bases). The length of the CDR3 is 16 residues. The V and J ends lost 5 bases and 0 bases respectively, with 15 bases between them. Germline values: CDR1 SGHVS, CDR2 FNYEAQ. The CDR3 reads CASSPRPSASTDTQYF. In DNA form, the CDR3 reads TGTGCCAGCAGCCCGCGGCCTAGCGCTAGCACAGATACGCAGTATTTT. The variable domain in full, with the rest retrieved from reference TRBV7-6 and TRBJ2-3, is GAGVSQSPRYKVTKRGQDVALRCDPISGHVSLYWYRQALGQGPEFLTYFNYEAQQDKSGLPNDRFSAERPEGSISTLTIQRTEQRDSAMYRCASSPRPSASTDTQYFGPGTRLTVL.

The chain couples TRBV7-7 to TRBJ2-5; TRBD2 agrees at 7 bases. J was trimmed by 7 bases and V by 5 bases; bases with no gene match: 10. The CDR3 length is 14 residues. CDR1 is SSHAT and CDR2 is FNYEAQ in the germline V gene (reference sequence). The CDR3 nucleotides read TGTGCCAGCAGCCTAAGGGAGGGGAGTATGACCCAGTACTTC. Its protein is CASSLREGSMTQYF.

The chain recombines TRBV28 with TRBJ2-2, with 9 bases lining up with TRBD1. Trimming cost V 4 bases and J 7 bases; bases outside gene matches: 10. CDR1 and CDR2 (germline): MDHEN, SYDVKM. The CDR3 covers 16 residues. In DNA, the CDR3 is TGTGCCAGCAGTTCAGCGGGGACAGGGCATGTCGGGGAGCTGTTTTTT. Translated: CASSSAGTGHVGELFF.

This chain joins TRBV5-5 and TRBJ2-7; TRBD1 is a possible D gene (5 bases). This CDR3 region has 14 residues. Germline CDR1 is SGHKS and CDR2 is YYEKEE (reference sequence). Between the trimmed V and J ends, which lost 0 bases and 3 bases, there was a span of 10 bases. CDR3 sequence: CASSLVGRDYEQYF. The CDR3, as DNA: TGTGCCAGCAGCTTGGTAGGCAGGGACTACGAGCAGTACTTC.

The CDR3 DNA sequence: TGTGCCAGCAGCTGGACAGGGGCTAGGGTCACTGGAAACACCATATATTTT. This codes for CASSWTGARVTGNTIYF. The chain recombines TRBV7-8 with TRBJ1-3; 9 nucleotides agree with TRBD1. V was clipped by 4 bases and J by 2 bases; unmatched bases: 9. The CDR3 loop spans 17 amino acids. CDR1 is SGHVS, CDR2 FQNEAQ, per germline.